The clone carrying this T cell receptor (beta chain) appeared a few times. This sample was taken from a study of blood T cell repertoires in COVID-19. The wider study: Sites across the United States, Italy and Spain contributed samples from acute and convalescent COVID-19.

Across fewer than 25 US areas, participants ranged in age from about 18 to 90 years. Clones were sequenced by immunoSEQ multiplex PCR, and TCRdb holds only the in-frame ones, with some missing. This sample has under 200,000 clones, with about 90% found just once. Per germline, CDR1 SGHDT and CDR2 YYEEEE. The CDR3 extends over 11 amino acids. The germline V and J ends were trimmed by 4 bases and 4 bases, with 6 bases remaining between them. The sequenced material came from PBMCs or T cells enriched from blood (not recorded which). The rearrangement uses TRBV5-6 and TRBJ2-7; tentative D call: TRBD2 (5 bases). This TCR was sampled from a woman aged 45 to 65 who had recovered from COVID-19. The CDR3: CASSGGYEQYF. The CDR3, as DNA: TGTGCCAGCAGCGGAGGATACGAGCAGTACTTC.